The 6 T cell receptor beta chains presented below share a single source sample, sequenced in a study of cytomegalovirus exposure and HLA in healthy donors. The table came from immunoSEQ multiplex PCR; TCRdb's copy has only in-frame clones and leaves some out. The sample includes over 85,000 clones, approximately 94% of them seen just once. The specimen was PBMCs. These receptors came from a woman aged 18-29 years in good health and CMV-seronegative.

The CDR3 protein is CACLRGAHGYTF. The CDR3 DNA sequence: TGTGCCTGCCTCCGTGGGGCTCATGGCTACACCTTC. The chain is built from TRBV30 and TRBJ1-2; maybe TRBD1 (5 bases). The germline V and J ends were trimmed by 6 bases and 6 bases, with 14 bases remaining between them. Germline lookup yields CDR1 GTSNPN and CDR2 SVGIG (reference sequence). The CDR3 extends over 12 amino acids.

The chain joins TRBV6-5 to TRBJ2-7, with a tentative D call TRBD2 (6 bases). Germline CDR1 MNHEY, CDR2 SVGAGI. This CDR3 comprises 13 residues. Between the trimmed V and J ends, which lost 2 bases and 5 bases, there was a span of 10 bases. The CDR3 loop reads CASSYGGSDEQYF. CDR3 in DNA: TGTGCCAGCAGTTACGGGGGGTCGGACGAGCAGTACTTC.

The V call is TRBV11-2, the J call TRBJ2-5; 13 nucleotides match TRBD2. This CDR3 region has 17 residues. V shed 4 bases, J shed 5 bases, and the junction held 10 bases outside the gene matches. Germline V lookup: CDR1 SGHAT, CDR2 FQNNGV. The CDR3 nucleotides read TGTGCCAGCAGCTCCCCCACTAGCGGGAGGGCCTGGGAGACCCAGTACTTC. Its protein is CASSSPTSGRAWETQYF.

This chain uses TRBV5-4 with TRBJ2-7; weak D call: TRBD1 (6 bases). Trimming removed 3 bases from V and 6 bases from J, with 10 bases in between. This CDR3 has 12 amino acids. Germline CDR1 reads SGHNT; CDR2 reads YYREEE (reference sequence). The CDR3 protein is CASSSQGGEQYF. DNA of the CDR3: TGTGCCAGCAGCTCCCAAGGGGGCGAGCAGTACTTC.

The chain has TRBV18 and TRBJ1-1, with 8 bases identical to TRBD1. CDR1 KGHSH and CDR2 LQKENI come from the germline V gene. This CDR3 contains 15 residues. Trimming removed 5 bases from V and 1 base from J; junction bases left unmatched: 6. The CDR3 DNA sequence: TGTGCCAGCTCAATAGACAGGGGCGAGAACACTGAAGCTTTCTTT. Translated, it gives CASSIDRGENTEAFF.

This clone has only one observation. This sequence joins TRBV9 and TRBJ2-5, with 7 bases aligning to TRBD2. Germline V gene sequence: CDR1 SGDLS, CDR2 YYNGEE. V lost 4 bases, J lost 2 bases, and 11 bases stayed unmatched. This CDR3 is 16 amino acids long. As DNA, the CDR3 is TGTGCCAGCAGCCCCCACCCTCAACTAGCGCAAGAGACCCAGTACTTC. Translating it yields CASSPHPQLAQETQYF.